The source of this TCR beta chain is a study of shared clonotypes between healthy human individuals. On this clone: Its specificity is not known.

Whole-study findings and limits: Compared with memory subsets, naive subsets generally had larger estimated richness. Even with large depth, rarefaction showed that sorted-subset sequencing was incomplete. What limited the represented genetic and exposure-history diversity was the small number of donors.

Clones were read by immunoSEQ multiplex PCR, and TCRdb kept only the in-frame ones, dropping some. The repertoire holds about 2.4 million clones, approximately 93% seen once, with roughly 0.39% in the top ten. The source is a man aged 18-30 years in good health. Some clones in this sample may be carry-over from other donors' samples. Specimen: naive CD4+ T cells from PBMCs. Stated subset: CD45RA+ positively selected.

As DNA, the CDR3 is TGTGCCAGCAGTGAGGCTACTCGGACAGAGTTTAACTATGGCTACACCTTC. It specifies CASSEATRTEFNYGYTF. The chain couples TRBV25-1 to TRBJ1-2; tentative D call: TRBD1 (6 bases). The CDR3 runs 17 residues. From germline, CDR1 is MGHDK and CDR2 SYGVNS. V was shortened by 3 bases and J by 1 base, with 18 bases between the two germline ends.